This paragraph covers one T cell receptor (beta chain) sequence. Its antigen is not identified. This entry is derived from a study of cytomegalovirus exposure and HLA in healthy donors. Primers included in the PCR were 60 Vbeta and 13 Jbeta primers. Sequenced by immunoSEQ multiplex PCR; TCRdb stores in-frame clones only, minus some. The data show about 160,000 clones, approximately 84% seen once. V lost 0 bases to trimming and J lost 4 bases, with 12 bases between them. Germline V gene sequence: CDR1 SGHRS, CDR2 YFSETQ. The CDR3 covers 15 residues. Study observations and caveats: Researchers reported in a later analysis that a missense DCLRE1C variant was tied to TCR beta V- and J-gene trimming. The sole available immune exposure information was CMV serostatus.

The chain links TRBV5-1 to TRBJ2-3, with D possibly matching TRBD1 (7 bases). The sequence was collected from a male donor in good health and CMV-seropositive. Material for sequencing was PBMCs. This chain's CDR3 is CASSLAPGGSDTQYF. The CDR3 DNA reads as TGCGCCAGCAGCTTGGCGCCAGGGGGGTCAGATACGCAGTATTTT.